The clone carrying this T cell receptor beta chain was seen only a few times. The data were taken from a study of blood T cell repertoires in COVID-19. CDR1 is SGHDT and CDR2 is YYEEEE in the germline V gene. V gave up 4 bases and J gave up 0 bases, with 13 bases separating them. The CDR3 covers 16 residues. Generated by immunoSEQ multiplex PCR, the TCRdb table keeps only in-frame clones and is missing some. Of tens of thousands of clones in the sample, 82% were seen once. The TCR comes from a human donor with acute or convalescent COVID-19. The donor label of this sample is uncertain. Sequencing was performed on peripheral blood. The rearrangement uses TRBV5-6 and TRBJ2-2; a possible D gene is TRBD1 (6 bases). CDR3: CASSPLWDTNTGELFF. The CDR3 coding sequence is TGTGCCAGCAGCCCTCTGTGGGACACGAACACCGGGGAGCTGTTTTTT.